The sequence of this T cell receptor (beta chain) was determined in a study of patients and donors after allogeneic stem cell transplantation (TCRdb year 2020). Libraries were built with RT-PCR. TCRdb shows the sequencer as NextSeq 550. TCRdb reanalyzed the raw reads on its own, using fastp at Q25 for trimming and MiXCR for clone calling, and kept in-frame beta chains. When rows share a CDR3 protein, they turn into one entry using the most common DNA and genes. The table for this sample lists 100,000 to 130,000 distinct CDR3 sequences; over 30% of them were counted only once. 25% to 35% of the sample lies in the top ten. Trimming leaves V shorter by 1 base and J shorter by 5 bases, with the junction holding 6 bases beyond the gene matches. Via the germline V gene (reference sequence), CDR1 is DFQATT and CDR2 SNEGSKA. The CDR3 numbers 15 residues from cysteine through phenylalanine. Here the CDR3 DNA is all that survives: 45 bases in frame from base 1.

This clonotype was detected once. There is no known antigen for this receptor. No much larger clone exists at a distance of one base, and base qualities are not known. One read alone makes for weak evidence. This sequence uses TRBV20-1 and TRBJ1-1; 11 middle bases align to TRBD1. This receptor was obtained from a human donor who was either an allogeneic HSCT recipient or a stem cell or donor lymphocyte infusion donor (not recorded which). It is not recorded whose cells these are; they may come from a transplant donor. Sequencing input: blood, either unsorted or a sorted T cell fraction (not recorded which). The CDR3 in this case is CSARGRTGGSTEAFF. The nucleotides are TGCAGTGCTAGAGGACGGACAGGGGGCAGTACTGAAGCTTTCTTT.